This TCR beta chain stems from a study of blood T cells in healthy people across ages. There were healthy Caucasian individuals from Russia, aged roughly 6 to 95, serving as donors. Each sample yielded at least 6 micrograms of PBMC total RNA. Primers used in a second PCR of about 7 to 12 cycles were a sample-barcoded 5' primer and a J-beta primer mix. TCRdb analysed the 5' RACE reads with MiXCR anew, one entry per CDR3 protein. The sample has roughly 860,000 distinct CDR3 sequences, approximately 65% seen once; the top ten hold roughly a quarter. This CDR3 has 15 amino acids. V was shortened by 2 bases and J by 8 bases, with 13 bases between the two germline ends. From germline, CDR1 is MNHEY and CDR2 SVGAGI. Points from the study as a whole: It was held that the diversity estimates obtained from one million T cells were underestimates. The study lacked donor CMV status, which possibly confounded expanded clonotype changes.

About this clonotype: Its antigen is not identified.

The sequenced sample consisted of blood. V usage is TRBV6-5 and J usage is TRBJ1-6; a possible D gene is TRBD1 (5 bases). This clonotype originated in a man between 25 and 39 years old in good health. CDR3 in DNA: TGTGCCAGCAGTTACGGGGGGGGTGGAGATTCACCCCTCCACTTT. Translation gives CASSYGGGGDSPLHF.